This entry lists 13 T cell receptor beta chains sequenced from one sample in a study of T cells after yellow fever vaccination. MiXCR, applied by TCRdb to the 5' RACE reads, yields one record per CDR3 protein. Found here are about 310,000 distinct CDR3 sequences, around 3.6% of them singletons; the top ten hold around 24%. The source material was PBMCs, sampled on the day of the yellow fever booster vaccination. The receptor set was obtained from a man aged 18 to 29 who received the YFV17D yellow fever vaccine.

The CDR3 protein is CATSDSTRGSGANVLTF. The CDR3 DNA is TGTGCCACCAGTGACTCTACCAGGGGGTCTGGGGCCAACGTCCTGACTTTC. The chain couples TRBV24-1 to TRBJ2-6; TRBD1 matches 7 bases. V dropped 4 bases and J dropped 1; count of bases not matched to a gene: 6. The germline CDR1 and CDR2 sequences are KGHDR and SFDVKD. The CDR3 contains 17 residues.

This clonotype was observed at least ten times. This rearrangement joins TRBV28 to TRBJ2-5, with 12 bases fitting TRBD2. Trimming took 5 bases from V and 3 from J; bases not matched to a gene: 1. CDR3 size: 14 residues. Germline values: CDR1 MDHEN, CDR2 SYDVKM. CDR3 coding DNA: TGTGCCAGCAGTAGACTAGCGGGGGAAGAGACCCAGTACTTC. It translates to CASSRLAGEETQYF.

This clonotype was picked up many times. The chain carries TRBV5-8 and TRBJ1-2, with D perhaps matching TRBD1 (6 bases). The CDR3 runs 14 residues. The germline V gene encodes CDR1 SGHTS and CDR2 YDEGEE. The V end lost 9 bases, the J end lost 2 bases, and 17 bases lay between the germline ends. The CDR3 DNA sequence: TGTGCCACCACTCTCTGGGACACGAACTATGGCTACACCTTC. Its protein is CATTLWDTNYGYTF.

This clonotype was found many times. DNA of the CDR3: TGTGCCAGCTCACCTGGACTATCCCAAGAGACCCAGTACTTC. This codes for CASSPGLSQETQYF. This chain joins TRBV18 and TRBJ2-5, with D possibly being TRBD2 (6 bases). Trimming pared 3 bases from V and 1 base from J, leaving 9 bases between. This CDR3 is built from 14 residues. Germline loops: CDR1 KGHSH, CDR2 LQKENI.

This clonotype was seen only a few times. This rearrangement joins TRBV20-1 to TRBJ1-2, with a weak D call TRBD1 (6 bases). CDR1 and CDR2 from the germline V gene are DFQATT and SNEGSKA (reference sequence). This CDR3 region has 12 residues. V shed 2 bases and J shed 8 bases, with 12 bases lying between them. The CDR3 nucleotides are TGCAGTGCTAGAATGGGGGCTGGGGGCTACACCTTC. It encodes CSARMGAGGYTF.

This clonotype has at least ten counts. J is TRBJ2-2 and V is TRBV24-1, with TRBD1 matching 7 bases. Trimming removed 7 bases from V and 6 bases from J; junction bases left unmatched: 25. This CDR3 is 20 amino acids long. The germline V gene encodes CDR1 KGHDR and CDR2 SFDVKD. As DNA, the CDR3 is TGTGCCACCAGCGAAAGAGGCCGGGACAGTTCTTTTAGCTATTCCGGGGAGCTGTTTTTT. It specifies CATSERGRDSSFSYSGELFF.

This clonotype was recorded at least ten times. V is TRBV6-5 and J is TRBJ2-3; D possibly corresponds to TRBD2 (7 bases). The CDR3 has 16 residues. Germline V gene data show CDR1 as MNHEY and CDR2 as SVGAGI. Trimming pared 7 bases from V and 4 bases from J, leaving 21 bases between. The CDR3 loop reads CASTDGGRQDPDTQYF. As DNA, the CDR3 is TGTGCCAGCACTGACGGGGGGCGGCAGGACCCAGATACGCAGTATTTT.

The count of this clonotype is one. The V call is TRBV6-2 or TRBV6-3, the J call TRBJ2-2; D may be TRBD1 (5 bases). V was cut by 8 bases and J by 7 bases, with 20 bases left in between. Germline V CDR1 and CDR2: MNHEY, SVGEGT. This CDR3 is built from 15 residues. CDR3 in amino acids: CASETAGRWNGELFF. CDR3 DNA: TGTGCCAGCGAAACCGCAGGGCGGTGGAACGGGGAGCTGTTTTTT.

This clonotype was picked up many times. The chain carries TRBV12-3 or TRBV12-4 and TRBJ1-6; D is ambiguous. V gave up 6 bases and J gave up 9 bases, with 21 bases separating them. The CDR3 totals 16 residues. Written as DNA, the CDR3 is TGTGCCAGCAGCCCCATATGGGCGGGTCCTTTTTCACCCCTCCACTTT. This codes for CASSPIWAGPFSPLHF.

This clonotype was seen at least ten times. J is TRBJ2-3 and V is TRBV7-2; weak D call: TRBD2 (6 bases). Germline-derived CDR1 and CDR2 are SGHTA and FQGNSA. CDR3 length: 13 amino acids. Deletions cut 8 bases from V and 2 bases from J, with 11 bases between. The CDR3 sequence: CASQGLPTDTQYF. The CDR3 DNA reads as TGTGCCAGCCAGGGACTTCCCACAGATACGCAGTATTTT.

V gene TRBV19 combines with J gene TRBJ2-7; D is possibly TRBD1 (6 bases). V was pared by 1 base and J by 0 bases, with 10 bases between. This CDR3 comprises 15 residues. Germline lookup yields CDR1 LNHDA and CDR2 SQIVND (reference sequence). DNA of the CDR3: TGTGCCAGTAGTATAGGACAGGATAGCTCCTACGAGCAGTACTTC. Protein product: CASSIGQDSSYEQYF.

The table lists this clonotype with many counts. CDR3 in DNA: TGTGCCAGCAGCCCCGGGACAGGGTACCACGAGCAGTACTTC. It translates to CASSPGTGYHEQYF. V usage is TRBV7-8 and J usage is TRBJ2-7, with 9 bases lining up with TRBD1. Trimming removed 5 bases from V and 5 bases from J; junction bases left unmatched: 7. The CDR3 is 14 amino acids. The V gene's germline CDR1 is SGHVS and CDR2 FQNEAQ.

This clonotype was found a few times. The V gene is TRBV7-9, the J gene TRBJ2-7; D may be TRBD1 or TRBD2 (6 bases each). Germline loops: CDR1 SEHNR, CDR2 FQNEAQ (reference sequence). There are 13 residues in the CDR3. V was cut by 2 bases and J by 5 bases, with 10 bases left in between. CDR3: CASSLWGANEQYV. In DNA, the CDR3 is TGTGCCAGCAGCTTATGGGGGGCAAACGAGCAGTACGTC.